This T cell receptor beta chain emerged from a study of T cell responses to AZD1222 COVID-19 vaccine. Whole-study findings and limits: Dominant CD4 TCR responses targeted spike regions 160-218 and 743-854. Per reports, nearly half of all spike-specific TCRs target regions that are unmutated in variants. Clonal diversity was possibly underestimated, and the donors were mostly white British, with more females.

Concerning this clone: What it binds is unknown.

The CDR3 covers 15 residues. Germline CDR1 and CDR2: LGHDT and YNNKEL (reference sequence). Trimming shortened V by 0 bases and J by 1 base, and 4 bases separated the two germline ends. The protocol was immunoSEQ multiplex PCR, while the TCRdb copy is restricted to in-frame clones and leaves out a portion. The table records tens of thousands of clones, 70% to 90% of them present only once. The chain carries TRBV3-1 (or the pseudogene TRBV3-2) and TRBJ2-6; the D is unclear. The sequenced sample was peripheral blood, obtained on day 0 of MenACWY control vaccination. This clonotype originated in an adult in good health. The CDR3 reads CASSQDKSGANVLTF. The CDR3 DNA sequence: TGTGCCAGCAGCCAAGATAAGTCTGGGGCCAACGTCCTGACTTTC.